The 13 T cell receptor beta chains below were found in one sample sequenced in a study of cytomegalovirus exposure and HLA in healthy donors. The PCR was carried out with 60 Vbeta primers and 13 Jbeta primers. Only in-frame clones appear in the TCRdb table, and some are missing; sequencing was by immunoSEQ multiplex PCR. The top ten clones hold about a tenth of a sample with some 210,000 clones, approximately 80% of them seen once. Material for sequencing was PBMCs. These receptor sequences come from a woman aged 50 to 60 in good health and CMV-seropositive.

This clone was recorded only once. The rearrangement uses TRBV2 and TRBJ1-2, with a weak D call TRBD1 (6 bases). Germline V gene data show CDR1 as SNHLY and CDR2 as FYNNEI. The CDR3 is 13 amino acids. The ends were cut back, 6 bases at V and 12 bases at J, with 20 bases in the middle. Written as DNA, the CDR3 is TGTGCCAGCAGGGACAGCCCAGAGGGCACTGACACCTTC. Amino acid sequence: CASRDSPEGTDTF.

V gene TRBV28 combines with J gene TRBJ1-6, with 10 nucleotides matching TRBD1. The CDR3 is 15 residues long. Germline-derived CDR1 and CDR2 are MDHEN and SYDVKM. V shed 6 bases, J shed 11 bases, and the junction held 10 bases outside the gene matches. DNA for the CDR3: TGTGCCAGCAGCAAGAAGACAGGGGGCTATCCACCCCTCCACTTT. Translation gives CASSKKTGGYPPLHF.

The chain links TRBV5-1 to TRBJ2-1; possibly TRBD1 for D (5 bases). Trimming cost V 3 bases and J 0 bases, with 7 bases left between them. Germline V gives CDR1 SGHRS, CDR2 YFSETQ. The CDR3 length is 14 residues. CDR3 sequence (DNA): TGCGCCAGCAGCTCGACAGTCTCCTACAATGAGCAGTTCTTC. Translated, it gives CASSSTVSYNEQFF.

The rearrangement links TRBV27 to TRBJ2-5; maybe TRBD1 (6 bases). In germline, CDR1 is MNHEY, CDR2 SMNVEV (reference sequence). V lost 6 bases, J lost 4 bases, and 12 bases lay in between. The CDR3 sequence is 13 residues long. The CDR3 DNA is TGTGCCAGCAGGCCTACAGGGTTAGAGACCCAGTACTTC. Translation gives CASRPTGLETQYF.

This CDR3 reads CAWSVLFGGYTF. CDR3 sequence (DNA): TGTGCCTGGAGCGTGCTCTTCGGTGGCTACACCTTC. The V and J genes are TRBV30 and TRBJ1-2, with D hard to call. Germline CDR1 GTSNPN, CDR2 SVGIG (reference sequence). V lost 3 bases, J lost 7 bases, and 12 bases lay in between. The CDR3 sequence is 12 residues long. The full variable domain, rest sourced from reference TRBV30 and TRBJ1-2, is SQTIHQWPATLVQPVGSPLSLECTVEGTSNPNLYWYRQAAGRGLQLLFYSVGIGQISSEVPQNLSASRPQDRQFILSSKKLLLSDSGFYLCAWSVLFGGYTFGSGTRLTVV.

The rearrangement joins TRBV5-6 to TRBJ2-7; D is undetermined. V was cut by 0 bases and J by 6 bases, with 4 bases left in between. The germline V gene has CDR1 SGHDT and CDR2 YYEEEE. This CDR3 has 11 residues. The CDR3 nucleotides read TGTGCCAGCAGCTTGGGAGGCGAGCAGTACTTC. Protein sequence: CASSLGGEQYF.

This clone has just one count. The chain has TRBV7-3 and TRBJ2-2; D might be TRBD1 (5 bases). The length of the CDR3 is 14 residues. V lost 3 bases, J lost 4 bases, and 9 bases lay in between. Germline V gives CDR1 SGHTA, CDR2 FQGTGA. CDR3 in DNA: TGTGCCAGCAGCTTTGCAAGGGGCACCGGGGAGCTGTTTTTT. Protein: CASSFARGTGELFF.

V gene TRBV30 combines with J gene TRBJ2-1; 7 nucleotides match TRBD2. The J segment lost 3 bases and the V segment lost 5 bases, leaving 13 bases of the junction unmatched. The CDR3 totals 16 residues. CDR1 and CDR2 from the germline V gene are GTSNPN and SVGIG (reference sequence). CDR3 region: CAWLSREGGRYNEQFF. CDR3 nucleotides: TGTGCCTGGCTCTCCAGGGAGGGAGGGCGCTACAATGAGCAGTTCTTC.

The CDR3 DNA sequence: TGTGCCATCAGTGAGTCTAAACTTAACAATGAGCAGTTCTTC. Translation gives CAISESKLNNEQFF. The chain combines TRBV10-3 with TRBJ2-1; no clear D. V was trimmed by 0 bases and J by 5 bases, leaving 8 bases between them. Germline CDR1 is ENHRY and CDR2 is SYGVKD. CDR3 size: 14 residues.

The chain has TRBV27 and TRBJ2-3, with unresolved D. Germline assignment: CDR1 MNHEY and CDR2 SMNVEV (reference sequence). The ends were cut back, 6 bases at V and 2 bases at J, with 15 bases in the middle. The CDR3 length is 15 residues. The CDR3 sequence: CASSPQLYVTDTQYF. The DNA of the CDR3 is TGTGCCAGCAGCCCCCAGTTGTATGTCACAGATACGCAGTATTTT.

CDR3 sequence: CATSGRGGQETQYF. The DNA of the CDR3 is TGTGCCACCAGCGGCCGGGGGGGCCAAGAGACCCAGTACTTC. V usage is TRBV15 and J usage is TRBJ2-5, with TRBD2 matching over 8 bases. CDR1 is LNHNV and CDR2 is YYDKDF in the germline V gene (reference sequence). The CDR3 length is 14 residues. V lost 5 bases to trimming and J lost 1 base; unmatched junction nucleotides: 3.

The chain uses TRBV29-1 and TRBJ2-7; D might be TRBD1 (6 bases). Per germline, CDR1 SQVTM and CDR2 ANQGSEA. With 1 base removed from V and 7 bases from J, the gap between germline ends came to 17 bases. This CDR3 is built from 14 residues. CDR3: CSVEAQGSVGEQYF. The CDR3 nucleotides read TGCAGCGTTGAAGCCCAGGGGTCGGTCGGGGAGCAGTACTTC.

The chain's CDR3 is CASSLNSLYGYTF. In DNA form, the CDR3 reads TGTGCCAGCAGCTTAAACAGTCTCTATGGCTACACCTTC. The chain has TRBV7-3 and TRBJ1-2, with D unresolved. CDR3 size: 13 residues. The germline V gene encodes CDR1 SGHTA and CDR2 FQGTGA. Deletions cut 1 base from V and 4 bases from J, with 7 bases between. Variable domain in full (rest from reference TRBV7-3 and TRBJ1-2): GAGVSQTPSNKVTEKGKYVELRCDPISGHTALYWYRQSLGQGPEFLIYFQGTGAADDSGLPNDRFFAVRPEGSVSTLKIQRTERGDSAVYLCASSLNSLYGYTFGSGTRLTVV.